These 15 T cell receptor beta chains were sequenced from one sample in a study of radiotherapy plus CTLA-4 blockade in lung cancer. Clones were read by immunoSEQ multiplex PCR, and TCRdb kept only the in-frame ones, dropping some. Among 43,000 or so clones listed, roughly 73% were seen once. The sample in question was peripheral blood, obtained from a patient treated with radiotherapy plus ipilimumab. These receptors were obtained from a human donor with non-small cell lung cancer who had a complete response to radiotherapy plus ipilimumab.

This chain uses TRBV28 with TRBJ1-1; weak D call: TRBD1 (6 bases). V was cut by 4 bases and J by 8 bases, with 17 bases left in between. The germline V gene has CDR1 MDHEN and CDR2 SYDVKM. The CDR3 length is 14 residues. CDR3: CASSSGGARTEAFF. The CDR3 region has the DNA TGTGCCAGCAGTTCGGGGGGGGCGCGGACCGAAGCTTTCTTT.

Details on this clone: The junction departs from the called germline gene at one end, perhaps through a read error. CDR3 sequence: CVSSGDRGDTLFYNSPLHF. CDR3 in DNA: TGTGTCAGCAGTGGGGACAGGGGGGACACCTTGTTCTATAATTCACCCCTCCACTTT. The rearrangement links TRBV2 to TRBJ1-6; 11 positions agree with TRBD1. The CDR3 is 19 amino acids. Germline V gives CDR1 SNHLY, CDR2 FYNNEI.

The CDR3 here is CAIRDPGQGNSYEQYF. The CDR3, as DNA: TGTGCCATCAGAGACCCGGGACAGGGGAACTCCTACGAGCAGTACTTC. The chain joins TRBV10-3 to TRBJ2-7; TRBD1 matches 10 bases. CDR3 length: 16 residues. In germline, CDR1 is ENHRY, CDR2 SYGVKD. V lost 6 bases, J lost 0 bases, and 8 bases stayed unmatched.

The chain has TRBV2 and TRBJ2-7; a possible D gene is TRBD1 (5 bases). The V end was cut by 4 bases, the J end by 2 bases, with 9 bases between. The CDR3 has 13 residues. The V gene's germline CDR1 is SNHLY and CDR2 FYNNEI. Written as DNA, the CDR3 is TGTGCCAGCAGTGGGGGCCCCGCCTACGAGCAGTACTTC. Protein product: CASSGGPAYEQYF.

The V and J genes are TRBV28 and TRBJ2-7; D may be TRBD1 (5 bases). In germline, CDR1 is MDHEN, CDR2 SYDVKM. This CDR3 spans 13 amino acids. Trimming pared 5 bases from V and 5 bases from J, leaving 13 bases between. The CDR3 sequence: CASSEIQGDEQYF. DNA of the CDR3: TGTGCCAGCAGTGAAATCCAGGGCGACGAGCAGTACTTC.

This clone was recorded once. V usage is TRBV18 and J usage is TRBJ1-2; D gene uncertain. This CDR3 has 14 amino acids. CDR1 and CDR2 from the germline V gene are KGHSH and LQKENI. V shed 3 bases and J shed 3 bases, with 11 bases lying between them. The CDR3 is CASSPEAQYYGYTF. CDR3 in DNA: TGTGCCAGCTCACCGGAAGCACAGTACTATGGCTACACCTTC.

The table lists this clone with a few counts. The chain combines TRBV5-4 with TRBJ2-3; 9 bases align to TRBD2. With 5 bases clipped from V and 5 bases from J, the junction kept 9 bases outside the gene matches. The CDR3 covers 15 residues. Germline V gene lookup returns CDR1 SGHNT and CDR2 YYREEE (reference sequence). The CDR3 bases are TGTGCCAGCAGTAGTAGCGGGAGACGAGGAGATACGCAGTATTTT. Translating it yields CASSSSGRRGDTQYF.

The genes are TRBV2 and TRBJ2-5; 9 bases agree with TRBD1. This CDR3 is built from 15 residues. CDR1 is SNHLY, CDR2 FYNNEI, per germline. V was pared by 7 bases and J by 11 bases, with 17 bases of the junction left unmatched. In DNA form, the CDR3 reads TGTGCCAGCAAAGGCATCGGGACAGGGTATCAAGAGCAGTACTTC. This sequence encodes CASKGIGTGYQEQYF. The complete variable domain, with remaining parts taken from reference TRBV2 and TRBJ2-5, reads EPEVTQTPSHQVTQMGQEVILRCVPISNHLYFYWYRQILGQKVEFLVSFYNNEISEKSEIFDDQFSVERPDGSNFTLKIRSTKLEDSAMYFCASKGIGTGYQEQYFGPGTRLLVL.

The chain links TRBV30 to TRBJ1-1; D is possibly TRBD1 (5 bases). Germline V gives CDR1 GTSNPN, CDR2 SVGIG (reference sequence). CDR3 length: 15 amino acids. Trimming took 3 bases from V and 2 from J, leaving 16 bases between them. The CDR3 loop is CAWRSPNRPNTEAFF. The CDR3 DNA is TGTGCCTGGAGATCCCCTAACAGGCCAAACACTGAAGCTTTCTTT.

The table lists this clone with a count of one. The rearrangement uses TRBV5-1 and TRBJ2-7, with 8 positions matching TRBD1. Trimming removed 2 bases from V and 6 bases from J; junction bases left unmatched: 7. The germline V gene encodes CDR1 SGHRS and CDR2 YFSETQ. The CDR3 spans 14 residues. The CDR3 loop reads CASSFGRGHAEQYF. CDR3 coding DNA: TGCGCCAGCAGCTTCGGCAGGGGGCACGCCGAGCAGTACTTC.

This clone has only one observation. The chain joins TRBV4-3 to TRBJ2-5; D gene ambiguous. Germline values: CDR1 LGHNA, CDR2 YSLEER. The CDR3 spans 13 residues. Trimming removed 0 bases from V and 5 bases from J, with 7 bases in between. CDR3 residues: CASSQDFRETQYF. As DNA, the CDR3 is TGCGCCAGCAGCCAAGATTTCCGGGAGACCCAGTACTTC.

The sample holds one count of this clone. V is TRBV2 and J is TRBJ2-7, with 9 bases that match TRBD1. The trim removed 5 bases at V and 7 bases at J, leaving 6 bases unmatched. This CDR3 spans 13 amino acids. Germline CDR1 and CDR2: SNHLY and FYNNEI. The CDR3, as DNA: TGTGCCAGCAGTAGCGGGACAGGGCGGGAGCAGTACTTC. This sequence encodes CASSSGTGREQYF.

The chain uses TRBV29-1 and TRBJ2-1; possibly TRBD1 for D (6 bases). Germline assignment: CDR1 SQVTM and CDR2 ANQGSEA. This CDR3 has 15 amino acids. V was trimmed by 1 base and J by 0 bases, leaving 10 bases between them. The CDR3 DNA sequence: TGCAGCGTTGAAGCGAGGGACACCTCCTACAATGAGCAGTTCTTC. This sequence encodes CSVEARDTSYNEQFF.

The chain couples TRBV28 to TRBJ2-7; 8 bases line up with TRBD1. This CDR3 is built from 16 residues. Germline loops: CDR1 MDHEN, CDR2 SYDVKM. After removal of 6 bases from V and 6 bases from J, the junction contained 16 bases not matched to a gene. This CDR3 is CASSPIPGKQGVEQYF. In nucleotides, the CDR3 is TGTGCCAGCAGCCCAATCCCGGGGAAACAGGGGGTCGAGCAGTACTTC.

This clone was seen ten or more times. This chain joins TRBV7-9 and TRBJ1-2; D is unclear. The germline gives CDR1 SEHNR, CDR2 FQNEAQ (reference sequence). The CDR3 totals 14 residues. Trimming shortened V by 3 bases and J by 4 bases, and 12 bases separated the two germline ends. The CDR3 DNA sequence: TGTGCCAGCAGCTTCTTTGGTCTAGGCTATGGCTACACCTTC. It encodes CASSFFGLGYGYTF.